The rows below give T cell receptor beta chains drawn from one sample of a study of T cell changes during pregnancy in multiple sclerosis. Method: immunoSEQ multiplex PCR; TCRdb's copy keeps in-frame clones and lacks some. The sample has under 55,000 clones, 85% to 95% seen once. The sample was CD4+ T cells from peripheral blood mononuclear cells, taken before pregnancy. The receptors were sampled from a female donor with multiple sclerosis, enrolled in a pregnancy study. Both conserved end residues are part of each CDR3. D genes are given only for firm matches. Some rows have no size entry. The others give once, few or many, or a class for an expanded clone.

-,TRBJ2-1,13,-,TRBV7-9,TGTGCCAGCAGCTTAACCCAGGGTAAGGAGCAGTTCTTC,CASSLTQGKEQFF
-,TRBJ2-7,16,-,TRBV7-9,TGTGCCAGCAGCCGATTGGGTTGGAGGGAAGAATACGAGCAGTACTTC,CASSRLGWREEYEQYF
-,TRBJ2-1,11,-,TRBV29-1,TGCAGCGTTGACCTACCCCTTGAGCAGTTCTTC,CSVDLPLEQFF
TRBD2,TRBJ2-5,16,-,TRBV9,TGTGCCAGCAGCGGCCAGGCACTGGGACTACGAGAGACCCAGTACTTC,CASSGQALGLRETQYF
-,TRBJ2-3,12,-,TRBV27,TGTGCCAGCAGTTTTTACGCAGGGACGCAGTATTTT,CASSFYAGTQYF
TRBD1,TRBJ1-1,17,-,TRBV7-9,TGTGCCAGCAGCTTAAGGGTCGGGACAGGGTCCAACACTGAAGCTTTCTTT,CASSLRVGTGSNTEAFF
TRBD1,TRBJ2-4,15,once,TRBV30,TGTGCCTGGACACCCCAGGGGGTTATGAGGAACATTCAGTACTTC,CAWTPQGVMRNIQYF
-,TRBJ2-5,17,-,TRBV5-1,TGCGCCAGCAGCTTGGGTGGGCTAGCGCTACTCCAAGAGACCCAGTACTTC,CASSLGGLALLQETQYF
TRBD2,TRBJ2-1,18,-,TRBV5-1,TGCGCCAGCAGCCTACTAGCGGGAGGGCCCCCTACCTTCGATGAGCAGTTCTTC,CASSLLAGGPPTFDEQFF
-,TRBJ2-7,12,-,TRBV4-1,TGCGCCAGCAGCCAAGAGGAGTACGAGCAGTACTTC,CASSQEEYEQYF
-,TRBJ1-2,13,-,TRBV14,TGTGCCAGCAGCCAAGGGACTTTTTATGGCTACACCTTC,CASSQGTFYGYTF
-,TRBJ1-2,14,-,TRBV5-1,TGCGCCAGCAGCTCCCCAAGTCCTAGTCGCGGCTACACCTTC,CASSSPSPSRGYTF
-,TRBJ2-1,14,-,TRBV6-1,TGTGCCAGCAGTGAAGGGGCGAGGAGGAGTGAGCAGTTCTTC,CASSEGARRSEQFF
-,TRBJ2-7,15,once,TRBV5-4,TGTGCCAGCAGCTTGGGCCATTCCCTGTCGGGCGAGCAGTACTTC,CASSLGHSLSGEQYF
TRBD2,TRBJ2-1,14,-,TRBV29-1,TGCAGCGTTGAAAGGACTAGCGGGAGCAATGAGCAGTTCTTC,CSVERTSGSNEQFF
-,TRBJ1-2,12,-,TRBV25-1,TGTGCCAGACACTACCCTACCTATGGCTACACCTTC,CARHYPTYGYTF
TRBD2,TRBJ2-3,15,-,TRBV15,TGTGCCACCGAAGATAGCGGGAGCTCGGCAGATACGCAGTATTTT,CATEDSGSSADTQYF
TRBD2,TRBJ2-1,16,-,TRBV7-2,TGTGCCAGCAGCTTAGCACTAGCGGGGGCCGGCAATGAGCAGTTCTTC,CASSLALAGAGNEQFF
-,TRBJ2-1,16,-,TRBV4-3,TGCGCCAGCAGCCAAGGAACTAGTACACTATACAATGAGCAGTTCTTC,CASSQGTSTLYNEQFF
-,TRBJ2-1,14,-,TRBV19,TGTGCCAGTAGTATGAGTCACGCTAACAATGAGCAGTTCTTC,CASSMSHANNEQFF
-,TRBJ1-5,14,-,TRBV27,TGTGCCAGCAGTTATTCGCGGGGGATCCAGCCCCAGCATTTT,CASSYSRGIQPQHF
-,TRBJ2-7,14,-,TRBV6-6,TGTGCCAGCAGTTATGGAGGGAATGTATGGGAGCAGTACTTC,CASSYGGNVWEQYF
-,TRBJ2-6,15,-,TRBV19,TGTGCCAGTGGGGGGGGCCTTGGTGGGGCCAACGTCCTGACTTTC,CASGGGLGGANVLTF
TRBD2,TRBJ2-5,15,-,TRBV7-6,TGTGCCAGCAGCTTAAGCGGGACGATGTCAGAGACCCAGTACTTC,CASSLSGTMSETQYF
-,TRBJ2-5,13,-,TRBV6-5,TGTGCCACCGCGGACTGGGTACAAGAGACCCAGTACTTC,CATADWVQETQYF
TRBD1,TRBJ2-7,14,-,TRBV5-4,TGTGCCAGCAGCTTGGTGACAGGGACGGGTGAGCAGTACTTC,CASSLVTGTGEQYF
-,TRBJ1-3,15,-,TRBV27,TGTGCCAGCAGTTTAACCGGGCTGAGAGGGAACACCATATATTTT,CASSLTGLRGNTIYF
-,TRBJ1-2,12,-,TRBV7-2,TGTGCCAGCAGCTCGACAGGATATGGCTACACCTTC,CASSSTGYGYTF
-,TRBJ2-3,13,-,TRBV5-1,TGCGCCAGCAGCTTGCAGGGAACAGATACGCAGTATTTT,CASSLQGTDTQYF
-,TRBJ1-5,13,-,TRBV6-5,TGTGCCAGCAGCCGGGGGAAGGATCAGCCCCAGCATTTT,CASSRGKDQPQHF
TRBD1,TRBJ2-7,13,-,TRBV6-1,TGTGCCAGCAGTGGGGACAGGGACTACGAGCAGTACTTC,CASSGDRDYEQYF
-,TRBJ2-3,16,-,TRBV4-3,TGCGCCAGCAGCCAGGCGAGCGGGTTTAGCACAGATACGCAGTATTTT,CASSQASGFSTDTQYF
TRBD1,TRBJ2-7,15,-,TRBV9,TGTGCCAGCAGCCTCGGACAGGGGCGACACTACGAGCAGTACTTC,CASSLGQGRHYEQYF
TRBD2,TRBJ2-1,17,-,TRBV7-9,TGTGCCAGCAGCGCCATTATCGGACTAGCGGGGGGGGGTGAGCAGTTCTTC,CASSAIIGLAGGGEQFF
TRBD2,TRBJ2-1,15,-,TRBV11-1,TGTGCCAGCAGCTTAGCGGGACTAGGCGACAATGAGCAGTTCTTC,CASSLAGLGDNEQFF
TRBD2,TRBJ2-7,13,-,TRBV5-6,TGTGCCAGCAGCTTGTCACTAGCGACCGAGCAGTACTTC,CASSLSLATEQYF
-,TRBJ2-2,11,once,TRBV29-1,TGCAGCGTTGGCCCGGCCGGGGAGCTGTTTTTT,CSVGPAGELFF